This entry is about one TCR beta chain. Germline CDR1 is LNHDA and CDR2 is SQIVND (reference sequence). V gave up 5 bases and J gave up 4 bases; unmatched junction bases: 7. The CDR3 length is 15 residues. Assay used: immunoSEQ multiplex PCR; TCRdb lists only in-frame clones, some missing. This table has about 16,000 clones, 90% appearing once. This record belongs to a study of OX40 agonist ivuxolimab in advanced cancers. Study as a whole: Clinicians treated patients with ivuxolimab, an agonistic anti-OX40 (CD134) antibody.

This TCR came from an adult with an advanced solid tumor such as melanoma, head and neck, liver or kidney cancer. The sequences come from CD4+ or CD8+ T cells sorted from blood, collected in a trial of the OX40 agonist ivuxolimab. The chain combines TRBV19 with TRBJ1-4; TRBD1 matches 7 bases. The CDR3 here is CASSPRDSLNEKLFF. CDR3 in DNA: TGTGCCAGTAGTCCGAGGGACAGCCTTAATGAAAAACTGTTTTTT.